These 22 T cell receptor beta chains came from one sample sequenced in a study of blood T cells in healthy people across ages. Combining a sample-barcoded 5' primer with a J-beta primer mix, a second PCR ran for roughly 7 to 11 cycles. In TCRdb, the 5' RACE reads were re-called with MiXCR into one record per CDR3 protein. This table has about 670,000 distinct CDR3 sequences, approximately 40% appearing once. The source material was blood. Source of these receptors: an elderly man in good health.

This clonotype was seen a few times. The rearrangement uses TRBV4-2 and TRBJ1-2; no definite D call. Germline values: CDR1 LGHNA, CDR2 YNFKEQ. The CDR3 spans 15 residues. Between the trimmed V and J ends, which lost 2 bases and 2 bases, there was a span of 12 bases. The CDR3 DNA is TGTGCCAGCAGCCAAAGTGGGCAGGAGAACTATGGCTACACCTTC. Translation gives CASSQSGQENYGYTF.

This rearrangement joins TRBV7-6 to TRBJ1-4, with 9 bases identical to TRBD1. Germline loops: CDR1 SGHVS, CDR2 FNYEAQ. The CDR3 length is 14 residues. V shed 5 bases, J shed 8 bases, and the junction held 6 bases outside the gene matches. CDR3 DNA sequence: TGTGCCAGCAGCGGACAGGGGTTGTACGAAAAACTGTTTTTT. It is translated as CASSGQGLYEKLFF. Full variable domain (outside the CDR3, taken from reference TRBV7-6 and TRBJ1-4): GAGVSQSPRYKVTKRGQDVALRCDPISGHVSLYWYRQALGQGPEFLTYFNYEAQQDKSGLPNDRFSAERPEGSISTLTIQRTEQRDSAMYRCASSGQGLYEKLFFGSGTQLSVL.

Comments on this clonotype: A much larger clone differs by one base, so this may be a read error. The chain has TRBV7-8 and TRBJ2-7; tentatively, D is TRBD1 (6 bases). The CDR3 loop spans 14 amino acids. The V end lost 5 bases, the J end lost 5 bases, and 16 bases lay between the germline ends. Germline V gene lookup returns CDR1 SGHVS and CDR2 FQNEAQ. The CDR3 DNA follows: TGTGCCAGCAGCCCGAGGACAGTTCTGCACGAGCAGTACTTC. It yields the protein CASSPRTVLHEQYF.

A few counts support this clonotype. The gene calls are TRBV15 and TRBJ2-1, with 7 bases aligning to TRBD1. V trimming: 0 bases; J trimming: 4 bases; junction bases outside the gene matches: 9. This CDR3 spans 17 amino acids. CDR1 is LNHNV, CDR2 YYDKDF, per germline (reference sequence). The CDR3, as DNA: TGTGCCACCAGCAGAGAAAAGTGGCAGGGGGAATACAATGAGCAGTTCTTC. This translates into CATSREKWQGEYNEQFF.

This clonotype was detected a few times. The chain combines TRBV15 with TRBJ1-4, with 12 bases matching TRBD1. CDR1 LNHNV and CDR2 YYDKDF come from the germline V gene (reference sequence). Trimming removed 0 bases from V and 6 bases from J; junction bases left unmatched: 11. This CDR3 comprises 19 residues. CDR3 amino acids: CATSRDKGTGGARHEKLFF. CDR3 coding DNA: TGTGCCACCAGCAGAGATAAAGGGACAGGGGGCGCCCGGCATGAAAAACTGTTTTTT.

The sample holds a few counts of this clonotype. V gene TRBV7-2 combines with J gene TRBJ2-7; TRBD1 aligns across 8 bases. The CDR3 sequence is 16 residues long. J gave up 7 bases and V 1 base, and 12 bases lay outside the gene matches. Germline V gene data show CDR1 as SGHTA and CDR2 as FQGNSA. The CDR3 nucleotides are TGTGCCAGCAGCTTAGGGGCAATCCAGGGGGCGAAAGAGCAGTACTTC. This gives the protein CASSLGAIQGAKEQYF.

The chain couples TRBV6-2 or TRBV6-3 to TRBJ2-7; 10 bases align to TRBD2. With V trimmed by 4 bases and J by 12 bases, 6 bases remained unmatched. The CDR3 extends over 12 amino acids. The germline V gene has CDR1 MNHEY and CDR2 SVGEGT. The CDR3 loop reads CASSLLAGVLYF. The CDR3 DNA reads as TGTGCCAGCAGTTTGCTAGCGGGAGTATTGTACTTC.

The gene calls are TRBV5-1 and TRBJ1-6; possible D gene TRBD1, 5 bases. Germline lookup yields CDR1 SGHRS and CDR2 YFSETQ. The CDR3 covers 15 residues. V gave up 4 bases and J gave up 9 bases, with 17 bases separating them. CDR3: CASSRDGQGGSPLHF. For the CDR3, the DNA is TGCGCCAGCAGCCGGGACGGGCAGGGCGGTTCACCCCTCCACTTT.

This clonotype was detected only a few times. CDR3 residues: CASSLQLAGTQETQYF. The DNA of the CDR3 is TGTGCCAGCAGCTTACAACTAGCGGGCACCCAAGAGACCCAGTACTTC. The V and J genes are TRBV7-2 and TRBJ2-5; 9 bases map to TRBD2. The length of the CDR3 is 16 residues. Trimming took 2 bases from V and 1 from J; bases not matched to a gene: 5. In germline, CDR1 is SGHTA, CDR2 FQGNSA.

The rearrangement uses TRBV7-9 and TRBJ1-5; the D is unclear. V was trimmed by 5 bases and J by 2 bases, leaving 13 bases between them. The CDR3 has 15 amino acids. CDR1 and CDR2 from the germline V gene are SEHNR and FQNEAQ (reference sequence). This CDR3 reads CASSRKAEGNQPQHF. The CDR3 coding sequence is TGTGCCAGCAGCCGTAAGGCAGAAGGCAATCAGCCCCAGCATTTT.

This clonotype has only a few counts. V is TRBV7-2 and J is TRBJ2-2; 14 nucleotides align to TRBD2. This CDR3 has 17 residues. With 5 bases clipped from V and 6 bases from J, the junction kept 8 bases outside the gene matches. The V gene's germline CDR1 is SGHTA and CDR2 FQGNSA. The CDR3 DNA reads TGTGCCAGCAGCCCTGGGACTAGCGGGGGTTCCTCCGGGGAGCTGTTTTTT. This codes for CASSPGTSGGSSGELFF.

V usage is TRBV20-1 and J usage is TRBJ2-3, with TRBD2 matching over 13 bases. Germline lookup yields CDR1 DFQATT and CDR2 SNEGSKA (reference sequence). CDR3 size: 18 residues. V shed 3 bases, J shed 0 bases, and the junction held 9 bases outside the gene matches. In nucleotides, the CDR3 is TGCAGTGCTAGTGCCAGGACTAGCGGGGGACGAAGCACAGATACGCAGTATTTT. It translates to CSASARTSGGRSTDTQYF.

This clonotype was counted only a few times. The chain is built from TRBV18 and TRBJ2-6; 9 bases are shared with TRBD1. The germline gives CDR1 KGHSH, CDR2 LQKENI. This CDR3 is 17 amino acids long. V was clipped by 4 bases and J by 2 bases; unmatched bases: 6. The CDR3 spells CASSQSTGGTGANVLTF. The CDR3 region has the DNA TGTGCCAGCTCACAATCTACAGGGGGCACTGGGGCCAACGTCCTGACTTTC.

This clonotype was counted a few times. The chain is built from TRBV9 and TRBJ2-7, with 10 bases lining up with TRBD2. The CDR3 spans 16 residues. Germline CDR1 SGDLS, CDR2 YYNGEE. J lost 2 bases, V lost 6 bases, and 11 bases had no gene match. CDR3 region: CASNPPLAGGTYEQYF. CDR3 DNA sequence: TGTGCCAGCAACCCCCCTTTAGCGGGGGGTACCTACGAGCAGTACTTC.

The CDR3 DNA is TGTGCCAGCAACACGCGGGGATGGCAAGAGACCCAGTACTTC. It translates to CASNTRGWQETQYF. The gene calls are TRBV6-2 or TRBV6-3 and TRBJ2-5; D possibly corresponds to TRBD2 (6 bases). The CDR3 extends over 14 amino acids. Per germline, CDR1 MNHEY and CDR2 SVGEGT. With 7 bases removed from V and 2 bases from J, the gap between germline ends came to 14 bases.

The V and J genes are TRBV12-3 or TRBV12-4 and TRBJ1-4, with D perhaps matching TRBD1 (6 bases). The V end was cut by 6 bases, the J end by 8 bases, with 13 bases between. The CDR3 consists of 13 residues. The CDR3: CASSRQAGEKLFF. As DNA, the CDR3 is TGTGCCAGCAGCAGACAGGCCGGAGAAAAACTGTTTTTT.

This clonotype was seen at least ten times. This chain connects TRBV28 to TRBJ2-1, with no clear D. The CDR3 runs 16 residues. Germline V CDR1 and CDR2: MDHEN, SYDVKM. The V end was cut by 3 bases, the J end by 0 bases, with 12 bases between. In DNA, the CDR3 is TGTGCCAGCAGTTTCCCCCCCAGGAGCTCCTACAATGAGCAGTTCTTC. As protein: CASSFPPRSSYNEQFF.

The chain uses TRBV5-4 and TRBJ2-1; 7 nucleotides align to TRBD1. The ends lost 5 bases at V and 10 bases at J; junction bases unmatched: 9. Germline values: CDR1 SGHNT, CDR2 YYREEE (reference sequence). The CDR3 runs to 13 residues. CDR3 sequence reads: CASRPGQSYEQFF. The CDR3 coding sequence is TGTGCCAGCAGACCGGGACAGTCGTACGAGCAGTTCTTC.

The chain recombines TRBV6-2 or TRBV6-3 with TRBJ2-1; D is unclear. Germline CDR1 reads MNHEY; CDR2 reads SVGEGT. The CDR3 loop spans 15 amino acids. The germline V and J ends were trimmed by 4 bases and 5 bases, with 15 bases remaining between them. CDR3 in amino acids: CASSSGRASNNEQFF. CDR3 nucleotide sequence: TGTGCCAGCAGTTCCGGACGAGCGAGTAACAATGAGCAGTTCTTC.

The chain is built from TRBV6-5 and TRBJ1-2; 7 bases agree with TRBD1. Germline lookup yields CDR1 MNHEY and CDR2 SVGAGI. The J segment lost 5 bases and the V segment lost 2 bases, leaving 5 bases of the junction unmatched. CDR3 length: 14 residues. The CDR3 DNA sequence: TGTGCCAGCAGTTACGTCGGCAGGGGGTATGGCTACACCTTC. Its translation is CASSYVGRGYGYTF.

The genes are TRBV12-3 or TRBV12-4 and TRBJ2-3, with 13 bases identical to TRBD2. The V and J ends lost 10 bases and 4 bases, in that order; junction bases with no gene match: 5. The CDR3 sequence is 14 residues long. CDR3: CAIKGLAGPDTQYF. The CDR3 DNA is TGTGCCATTAAGGGACTAGCGGGACCAGATACGCAGTATTTT.

The chain's CDR3 is CASSLAVSQKETQYF. DNA of the CDR3: TGTGCCAGCAGCTTAGCTGTCAGCCAAAAAGAGACCCAGTACTTC. This chain links TRBV7-8 with TRBJ2-5; D is unclear. V gave up 0 bases and J gave up 3 bases, with 11 bases separating them. The CDR3 extends over 15 amino acids. CDR1 and CDR2 from the germline V gene are SGHVS and FQNEAQ.